The next 5 T cell receptor beta chains were all read from a single sample in a study of shared clonotypes between healthy human individuals. Here immunoSEQ multiplex PCR was the method, and the copy in TCRdb shows in-frame clones only, minus some. The sample shows 2 million to 2.5 million clones, approximately 93% of them seen only once. The sequencing input was naive CD4+ T cells from PBMCs. Subset described: CD45RA+ positively selected. All receptors come from a man aged 18 to 30 in good health. Some clones in this sample may be carry-over from other donors' samples.

The J gene is TRBJ2-7, the V gene TRBV28; 9 bases are a match to TRBD2. Germline V gene lookup returns CDR1 MDHEN and CDR2 SYDVKM. V lost 3 bases and J lost 3; bases outside the gene matches: 6. The CDR3 contains 15 residues. The CDR3 DNA sequence: TGTGCCAGCAGTTTTTTGGCTAGCGGGAACTACGAGCAGTACTTC. Amino acids: CASSFLASGNYEQYF.

The rearrangement links TRBV5-4 to TRBJ1-1; TRBD1 matches 9 bases. CDR1 SGHNT and CDR2 YYREEE come from the germline V gene (reference sequence). The V and J ends lost 4 bases and 2 bases, in that order; junction bases with no gene match: 9. This CDR3 contains 16 residues. In nucleotides, the CDR3 is TGTGCCAGCAGCCCTCAGGACAGGGGATCAAACACTGAAGCTTTCTTT. Residues: CASSPQDRGSNTEAFF. Full variable domain (remainder filled in from reference TRBV5-4 and TRBJ1-1): ETGVTQSPTHLIKTRGQQVTLRCSSQSGHNTVSWYQQALGQGPQFIFQYYREEENGRGNFPPRFSGLQFPNYSSELNVNALELDDSALYLCASSPQDRGSNTEAFFGQGTRLTVV.

V gene TRBV28 combines with J gene TRBJ2-2; 11 nucleotides line up with TRBD2. J was trimmed by 0 bases and V by 3 bases; bases with no gene match: 3. In germline, CDR1 is MDHEN, CDR2 SYDVKM. This CDR3 is built from 17 residues. CDR3 nucleotides: TGTGCCAGCAGTTTGATAGCGGGAGGGCCGAACACCGGGGAGCTGTTTTTT. It yields the protein CASSLIAGGPNTGELFF.

This chain links TRBV7-9 with TRBJ1-3; no firm D call. Between the trimmed V and J ends, which lost 7 bases and 0 bases, there was a span of 13 bases. The CDR3 spans 15 residues. The germline V gene encodes CDR1 SEHNR and CDR2 FQNEAQ (reference sequence). The CDR3 is CASIPLAGSGNTIYF. In nucleotides, the CDR3 is TGTGCCAGCATTCCACTCGCCGGCTCTGGAAACACCATATATTTT.

This chain uses TRBV28 with TRBJ1-5, with TRBD1 as a possible D gene (5 bases). Trimming took 3 bases from V and 9 from J, leaving 15 bases between them. Germline V gives CDR1 MDHEN, CDR2 SYDVKM. The CDR3 has 14 residues. For the CDR3, the DNA is TGTGCCAGCAGTTTTGAGGGTAAGGGGCCGCCCCAGCATTTT. This gives the protein CASSFEGKGPPQHF.